This T cell receptor (beta chain) comes out of a study of cytomegalovirus exposure and HLA in healthy donors. J gave up 4 bases and V 0 bases, and 4 bases lay outside the gene matches. CDR3 length: 15 residues. Germline V gene lookup returns CDR1 SGHNT and CDR2 YYREEE (reference sequence). The PCR employed 60 Vbeta primers together with 13 Jbeta primers. Generated by immunoSEQ multiplex PCR, the TCRdb table keeps only in-frame clones and is missing some. The sample has about 98,000 clones; more than 60% are singletons. The chain combines TRBV5-4 with TRBJ2-7; 10 bases fit TRBD1. The sample taken for sequencing was PBMCs. The receptor was derived from a human donor in good health. CDR3 bases: TGTGCCAGCAGCTTGGACGGGACAGGGGTGTACGAGCAGTACTTC. This sequence encodes CASSLDGTGVYEQYF.